Presented here are 23 T cell receptor beta chains from one specimen sequenced in a study of cytomegalovirus exposure and HLA in healthy donors. A multiplex PCR was run with 60 Vbeta primers and 13 Jbeta primers. Repertoires were generated with immunoSEQ multiplex PCR, while TCRdb's copy carries only in-frame clones and drops some. Of approximately 150,000 clones in the sample, roughly 74% were seen once. The sequencing input was PBMCs. These receptors all stem from a woman aged 18 to 35 in good health and CMV-seropositive.

The chain joins TRBV6-4 to TRBJ1-5; the D gene is possibly TRBD1 (6 bases). Germline CDR1 is MRHNA and CDR2 is SNTAGT. CDR3 length: 18 amino acids. Trimming left V 2 bases short and J 3 bases short, with 20 bases between. The CDR3 is CASSDPHFDRRPNQPQHF. Here the CDR3 DNA reads TGTGCCAGCAGTGACCCCCACTTTGACAGGCGCCCCAATCAGCCCCAGCATTTT.

This chain connects TRBV7-2 to TRBJ2-1; possibly TRBD1 for D (6 bases). Germline-derived CDR1 and CDR2 are SGHTA and FQGNSA. The V end lost 4 bases, the J end lost 6 bases, and 13 bases lay between the germline ends. The CDR3 is 14 residues long. For the CDR3, the DNA is TGTGCCAGCAGCTCTTCCTACAGGGTCAATGAGCAGTTCTTC. It yields the protein CASSSSYRVNEQFF.

This rearrangement joins TRBV7-9 to TRBJ1-6; possible D gene TRBD1, 6 bases. Germline CDR1 reads SEHNR; CDR2 reads FQNEAQ (reference sequence). V dropped 5 bases and J dropped 6 bases, with 14 bases sitting between them. The CDR3 loop spans 15 amino acids. DNA of the CDR3: TGTGCCAGCAGCGCAACAGGGAGTGGTAATTCACCCCTCCACTTT. It codes for CASSATGSGNSPLHF. The full variable domain, in which reference TRBV7-9 and TRBJ1-6 provide the parts outside the CDR3, is DTGVSQNPRHKITKRGQNVTFRCDPISEHNRLYWYRQTLGQGPEFLTYFQNEAQLEKSRLLSDRFSAERPKGSFSTLEIQRTEQGDSAMYLCASSATGSGNSPLHFGNGTRLTVT.

The chain employs TRBV4-3 and TRBJ1-1; D call uncertain. Deletions cut 0 bases from V and 6 bases from J, with 8 bases between. The CDR3 is made up of 13 amino acids. Germline CDR1 LGHNA, CDR2 YSLEER. CDR3 sequence (DNA): TGCGCCAGCAGCCAAGAGGCGGAAGCTGAAGCTTTCTTT. Amino acids: CASSQEAEAEAFF.

The chain employs TRBV5-6 and TRBJ1-3, with D hard to call. This CDR3 comprises 12 residues. Germline V gene lookup returns CDR1 SGHDT and CDR2 YYEEEE. V shed 1 base and J shed 4 bases, with 3 bases lying between them. CDR3 sequence reads: CASSLRGNTIYF. The CDR3 coding sequence is TGTGCCAGCAGCTTGCGGGGAAACACCATATATTTT. Full variable domain (missing parts from reference TRBV5-6 and TRBJ1-3): DAGVTQSPTHLIKTRGQQVTLRCSPKSGHDTVSWYQQALGQGPQFIFQYYEEEERQRGNFPDRFSGHQFPNYSSELNVNALLLGDSALYLCASSLRGNTIYFGEGSWLTVV.

The chain recombines TRBV5-1 with TRBJ2-2, with 8 bases fitting TRBD1. The V gene's germline CDR1 is SGHRS and CDR2 YFSETQ. The CDR3 loop spans 16 amino acids. After removal of 4 bases from V and 4 bases from J, the junction contained 9 bases not matched to a gene. The CDR3 bases are TGCGCCAGCAGCCCCCCGGGACAGGTTATCACCGGGGAGCTGTTTTTT. Translation gives CASSPPGQVITGELFF.

The rearrangement uses TRBV19 and TRBJ2-1; 11 bases line up with TRBD2. Germline trimming cut 5 bases from V and 8 bases from J; bases unmatched to any gene: 8. The germline V gene has CDR1 LNHDA and CDR2 SQIVND (reference sequence). The CDR3 is 15 amino acids. As DNA, the CDR3 is TGTGCCAGTAGTCCCACCGGGACTAGCGGTGATGAGCAGTTCTTC. It translates to CASSPTGTSGDEQFF.

Notes on this clone: A read error may produce the germline difference seen at one junction end. Other DNA sequences in this sample translate to the same CDR3. The chain's CDR3 is CASSYSAGGRDSPLHF. The CDR3 nucleotides read TGTGCCAGCAGTTACTCGGCAGGGGGTCGTGATTCGCCCCTCCACTTT. V and J are TRBV6-6 and TRBJ1-6; 7 bases line up with TRBD1. The CDR3 covers 16 residues. Germline values: CDR1 MNHNY, CDR2 SVGAGI (reference sequence).

J is TRBJ2-7 and V is TRBV10-2; TRBD2 aligns across 13 bases. The CDR3 length is 15 residues. CDR1 is WSHSY and CDR2 is SAAADI in the germline V gene. V shed 3 bases, J shed 7 bases, and the junction held 6 bases outside the gene matches. This chain's CDR3 is CASSDHGLAGVEQYF. DNA for the CDR3: TGCGCCAGCAGTGACCACGGACTAGCGGGGGTTGAGCAGTACTTC.

This chain joins TRBV2 and TRBJ2-7; no firm D call. The CDR3 covers 11 residues. From germline, CDR1 is SNHLY and CDR2 FYNNEI. V lost 8 bases, J lost 0 bases, and 5 bases lay in between. The CDR3 coding sequence is TGTGCCAGCTCCTTCTCCTACGAGCAGTACTTC. Translated, it gives CASSFSYEQYF.

This clone occurred once. The chain couples TRBV7-6 to TRBJ2-1; a weak D match, TRBD2 (7 bases). Germline V gene data show CDR1 as SGHVS and CDR2 as FNYEAQ. The CDR3 covers 16 residues. V dropped 4 bases and J dropped 3 bases, with 16 bases sitting between them. CDR3 sequence reads: CASSSQGGGYYNEQFF. The CDR3 bases are TGTGCCAGCAGCTCCCAAGGGGGGGGCTACTACAATGAGCAGTTCTTC.

DNA for the CDR3: TGTGCCAGCAGACCGGGACAGGGGGCCTATGGCTACACCTTC. Translating it yields CASRPGQGAYGYTF. The chain employs TRBV6-4 and TRBJ1-2; 12 positions match TRBD1. The CDR3 length is 14 residues. Germline loops: CDR1 MRHNA, CDR2 SNTAGT. V was pared by 6 bases and J by 4 bases, with 3 bases of the junction left unmatched.

This chain links TRBV7-2 with TRBJ2-7; 8 bases match TRBD2. This CDR3 contains 15 residues. Looked up from germline, CDR1 is SGHTA and CDR2 is FQGNSA. After removal of 3 bases from V and 4 bases from J, the junction contained 8 bases not matched to a gene. The CDR3 nucleotides are TGTGCCAGCAGCTTGGGAGCGGGGGCTGGTTACGAGCAGTACTTC. It encodes CASSLGAGAGYEQYF.

In its sample, this clone was seen a few times. The rearrangement joins TRBV6-5 to TRBJ1-2; the D is unclear. The CDR3 is 11 amino acids. V was cut by 6 bases and J by 8 bases, with 10 bases left in between. Germline CDR1 is MNHEY and CDR2 is SVGAGI. The CDR3 DNA sequence: TGTGCCAGCAGCAACTTCCTAGGCTACACCTTC. Encoded protein: CASSNFLGYTF.

V is TRBV11-2 and J is TRBJ2-1; D is uncertain. With 1 base removed from V and 9 bases from J, the gap between germline ends came to 4 bases. The V gene's germline CDR1 is SGHAT and CDR2 FQNNGV. CDR3 length: 11 residues. The CDR3 here is CASSLVIEQFF. CDR3 bases: TGTGCCAGCAGCTTAGTAATTGAGCAGTTCTTC.

Only a few counts were recorded for this clone. This chain joins TRBV10-3 and TRBJ2-3, with D unresolved. This CDR3 is 12 amino acids long. The ends were cut back, 4 bases at V and 1 base at J, with 3 bases in the middle. Germline V gives CDR1 ENHRY, CDR2 SYGVKD. The CDR3 reads CAISAGTDTQYF. CDR3 in DNA: TGTGCCATCAGTGCGGGCACAGATACGCAGTATTTT.

The V gene is TRBV2, the J gene TRBJ2-7, with a tentative D call TRBD2 (6 bases). Trimming pared 6 bases from V and 2 bases from J, leaving 14 bases between. This CDR3 region has 14 residues. Germline-derived CDR1 and CDR2 are SNHLY and FYNNEI. The CDR3 spells CASSEGLPTYEQYF. DNA for the CDR3: TGTGCCAGCAGCGAGGGACTGCCAACCTACGAGCAGTACTTC. Full variable domain (remainder filled in from reference TRBV2 and TRBJ2-7): EPEVTQTPSHQVTQMGQEVILRCVPISNHLYFYWYRQILGQKVEFLVSFYNNEISEKSEIFDDQFSVERPDGSNFTLKIRSTKLEDSAMYFCASSEGLPTYEQYFGPGTRLTVT.

The chain combines TRBV27 with TRBJ2-5; tentatively, D is TRBD2 (5 bases). V was pared by 3 bases and J by 4 bases, with 6 bases between. This CDR3 is 12 amino acids long. CDR1 MNHEY and CDR2 SMNVEV come from the germline V gene (reference sequence). For the CDR3, the DNA is TGTGCCAGCAGTTTTCGGGGAGAGACCCAGTACTTC. Translated: CASSFRGETQYF.

About this clone itself: Given the absence of the conserved phenylalanine or tryptophan at the CDR3 end, a read error is likely. The chain employs TRBV9 and TRBJ2-4; D is tentatively TRBD1 or TRBD2 (5 bases each). This CDR3 has 14 residues. The germline V gene has CDR1 SGDLS and CDR2 YYNGEE. V dropped 6 bases and J dropped 5 bases, with 15 bases sitting between them. CDR3 nucleotides: TGTGCCAGCACCCCGGGGCAGGGACAAAACATTCAGTACCTC. Translated, it gives CASTPGQGQNIQYL.

This clone was detected a few times. The chain employs TRBV10-3 and TRBJ1-1; D is ambiguous. CDR3 length: 15 residues. Germline V gene lookup returns CDR1 ENHRY and CDR2 SYGVKD. Trimming stripped 0 bases from V and 7 bases from J, with 15 bases between. The CDR3 bases are TGTGCCATCAGTGAGTCGACATTGGCAGACGTTGAAGCTTTCTTT. Translated, it gives CAISESTLADVEAFF.

V is TRBV7-6 and J is TRBJ1-1; 8 nucleotides align to TRBD1. V lost 5 bases to trimming and J lost 1 base; unmatched junction nucleotides: 3. The CDR3 runs 14 residues. The germline V gene encodes CDR1 SGHVS and CDR2 FNYEAQ. DNA for the CDR3: TGTGCCAGCAGCCTCGGACAGGGGAACACTGAAGCTTTCTTT. This sequence encodes CASSLGQGNTEAFF.

The J gene is TRBJ1-4, the V gene TRBV5-1; no clear D gene. Germline lookup yields CDR1 SGHRS and CDR2 YFSETQ. The CDR3 runs to 17 residues. Trimming removed 4 bases at V and 0 bases at J, with 16 bases between. CDR3 loop: CASSERSGGTTNEKLFF. The CDR3 bases are TGCGCCAGCAGCGAACGCAGTGGAGGAACAACTAATGAAAAACTGTTTTTT. Variable domain in full (rest from reference TRBV5-1 and TRBJ1-4): KAGVTQTPRYLIKTRGQQVTLSCSPISGHRSVSWYQQTPGQGLQFLFEYFSETQRNKGNFPGRFSGRQFSNSRSEMNVSTLELGDSALYLCASSERSGGTTNEKLFFGSGTQLSVL.

This sequence joins TRBV7-9 and TRBJ1-2; D gene unclear. The germline CDR1 and CDR2 sequences are SEHNR and FQNEAQ (reference sequence). The CDR3 is made up of 12 amino acids. V dropped 1 base and J dropped 8 bases, with 8 bases sitting between them. The CDR3 DNA sequence: TGTGCCAGCAGCTTAGGAAACCGGGGCTACACCTTC. Residues: CASSLGNRGYTF.